This TCR beta chain was captured in a study of shared clonotypes between healthy human individuals. The study, taken as a whole, reports: Among the subsets, naive ones generally showed larger estimated richness than memory ones.

This CDR3 comprises 12 residues. Trimming cost V 8 bases and J 3 bases, with 11 bases left between them. Germline V gene lookup returns CDR1 LNHNV and CDR2 YYDKDF (reference sequence). CD45RO-negative, CCR7-positively selected cells formed the naive CD8 fraction, excluding terminally differentiated effector memory CD45RA+ cells. Generated by immunoSEQ multiplex PCR, the TCRdb table keeps only in-frame clones and is missing some. Among some 2,000,000 clones listed, about 95% were seen once. As to this clone: Its matching antigen is unknown.

The chain uses TRBV15 and TRBJ2-7; D unresolved. Sequenced input: naive CD8+ T cells sorted from blood. The clonotype originates from a man aged 18 to 29 in good health. DNA of the CDR3: TGTGCCACCGCGAACAGAAACTACGAGCAGTACTTC. Translating it yields CATANRNYEQYF.